The text below deals with one T cell receptor (beta chain). This sample stems from a study of shared clonotypes between healthy human individuals. The CDR3 consists of 14 residues. The V and J ends lost 5 bases and 4 bases respectively, with 14 bases between them. CDR1 and CDR2 from the germline V gene are LNHDA and SQIVND (reference sequence). Roughly 0.3 ug DNA, tens of thousands of T cell genomes, went into unsorted PBMC replicate PCRs. Clones were sequenced by immunoSEQ multiplex PCR, and TCRdb holds only the in-frame ones, with some missing. The sample records roughly 490,000 clones, 76% being singletons. Among the donors, all were Caucasian adults who lived in Nashville, Tennessee. Unsorted samples used 85 million to 90 million PBMCs for genomic DNA.

Sequencing input: PBMCs. J is TRBJ1-1 and V is TRBV19; D may be TRBD1 (5 bases). The sequence was collected from a woman aged 40 to 49 in good health. Some clones in this sample may be carry-over from other donors' samples. CDR3 loop: CASSYGRVSTEAFF. Written as DNA, the CDR3 is TGTGCCAGTAGTTACGGCAGGGTGAGCACTGAAGCTTTCTTT.